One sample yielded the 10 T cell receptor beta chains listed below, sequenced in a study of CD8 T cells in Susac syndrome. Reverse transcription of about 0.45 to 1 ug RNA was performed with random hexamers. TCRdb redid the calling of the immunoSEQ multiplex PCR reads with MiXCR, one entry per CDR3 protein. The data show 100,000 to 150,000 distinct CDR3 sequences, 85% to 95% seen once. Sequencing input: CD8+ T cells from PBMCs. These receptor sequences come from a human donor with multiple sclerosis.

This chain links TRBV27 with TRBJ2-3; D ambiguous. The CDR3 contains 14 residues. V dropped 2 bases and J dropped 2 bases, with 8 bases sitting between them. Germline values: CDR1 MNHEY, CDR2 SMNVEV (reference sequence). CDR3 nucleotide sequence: TGTGCCAGCAGTTTACTGGATAACACAGATACGCAGTATTTT. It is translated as CASSLLDNTDTQYF.

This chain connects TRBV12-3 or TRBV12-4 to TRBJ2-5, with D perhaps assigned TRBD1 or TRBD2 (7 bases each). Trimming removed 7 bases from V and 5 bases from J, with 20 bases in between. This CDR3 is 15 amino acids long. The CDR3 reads CASKPTGRGGETQYF. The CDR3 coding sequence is TGTGCCAGCAAACCGACAGGGAGGGGTGGGGAGACCCAGTACTTC.

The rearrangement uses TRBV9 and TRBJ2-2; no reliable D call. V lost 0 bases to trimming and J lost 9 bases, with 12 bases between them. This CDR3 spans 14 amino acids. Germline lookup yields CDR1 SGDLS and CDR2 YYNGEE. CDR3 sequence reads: CASSVAGSHWELFF. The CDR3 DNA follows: TGTGCCAGCAGCGTAGCGGGTTCCCACTGGGAGCTGTTTTTT.

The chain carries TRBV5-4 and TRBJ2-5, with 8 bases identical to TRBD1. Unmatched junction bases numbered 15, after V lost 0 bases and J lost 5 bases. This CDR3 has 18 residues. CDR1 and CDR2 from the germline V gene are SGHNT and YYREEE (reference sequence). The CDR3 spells CASSLAYSGTGRLETQYF. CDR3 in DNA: TGTGCCAGCAGCTTGGCTTACTCTGGGACAGGACGTCTTGAGACCCAGTACTTC.

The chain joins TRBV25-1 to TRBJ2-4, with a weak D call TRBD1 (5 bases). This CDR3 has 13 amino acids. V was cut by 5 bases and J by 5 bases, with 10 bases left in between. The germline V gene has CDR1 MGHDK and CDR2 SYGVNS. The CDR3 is CASSLLGENIQYF. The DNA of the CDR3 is TGTGCCAGCAGTTTGTTAGGGGAAAACATTCAGTACTTC.

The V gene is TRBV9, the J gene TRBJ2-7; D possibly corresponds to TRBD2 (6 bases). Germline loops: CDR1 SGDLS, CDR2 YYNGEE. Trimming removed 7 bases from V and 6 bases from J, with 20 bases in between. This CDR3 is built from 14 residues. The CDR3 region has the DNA TGTGCCAGCTCCCCTCAGGGACTCCCTCGCGAGCAGTACTTC. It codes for CASSPQGLPREQYF.

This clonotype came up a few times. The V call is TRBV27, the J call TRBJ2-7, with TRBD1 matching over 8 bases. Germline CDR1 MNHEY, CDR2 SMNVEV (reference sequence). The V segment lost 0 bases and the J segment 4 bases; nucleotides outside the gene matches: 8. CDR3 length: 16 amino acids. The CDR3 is CASSLSGQGPSYEQYF. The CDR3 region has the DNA TGTGCCAGCAGTTTATCTGGACAGGGCCCTTCTTACGAGCAGTACTTC.

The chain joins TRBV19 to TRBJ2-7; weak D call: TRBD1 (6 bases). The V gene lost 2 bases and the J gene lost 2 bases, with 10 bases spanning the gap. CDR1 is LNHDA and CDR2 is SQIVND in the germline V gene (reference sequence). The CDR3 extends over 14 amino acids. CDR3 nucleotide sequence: TGTGCCAGTAGTATATCAGGACAGCCCTACGAGCAGTACTTC. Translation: CASSISGQPYEQYF.

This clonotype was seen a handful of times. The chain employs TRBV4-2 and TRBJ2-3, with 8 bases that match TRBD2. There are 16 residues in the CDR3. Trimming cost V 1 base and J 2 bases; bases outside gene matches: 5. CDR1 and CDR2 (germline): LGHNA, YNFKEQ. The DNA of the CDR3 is TGTGCCAGCAGCCAAGTTGTTAGCGGGGACACAGATACGCAGTATTTT. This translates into CASSQVVSGDTDTQYF.

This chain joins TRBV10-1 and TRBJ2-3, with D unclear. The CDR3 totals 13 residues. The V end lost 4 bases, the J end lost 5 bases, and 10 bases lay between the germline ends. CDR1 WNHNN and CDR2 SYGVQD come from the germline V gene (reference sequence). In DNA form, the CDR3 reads TGCGCCAGCAGTGTTCGCAAGTTAGATACGCAGTATTTT. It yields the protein CASSVRKLDTQYF.